This TCR beta chain was captured in a study of cytomegalovirus exposure and HLA in healthy donors. The study, taken as a whole, reports: It was reported that the classifier diagnosed cytomegalovirus status with high specificity and sensitivity in both the original and validation cohorts. Later analysis suggested links between common viral pathogens and several top significant clusters.

This clone was detected a few times. What it binds is not known. The CDR3 has 14 amino acids. With 6 bases clipped from V and 2 bases from J, the junction kept 7 bases outside the gene matches. Germline assignment: CDR1 KGHSH and CDR2 LQKENI. The PCR was carried out with 60 Vbeta primers and 13 Jbeta primers. As originally analysed: In a later analysis, the count reached some 75 million unique TCR beta chains, with 9 million to 11 million shared. Profiling relied on immunoSEQ multiplex PCR, and the TCRdb table lists in-frame clones only, not all of them. The V and J calls and the clone size are those of that table, but D and trimming were determined from the DNA. The profile shows roughly 150,000 clones, 68% of them singletons.

Sequenced input: PBMCs. This sequence was found in a man younger than 40 in good health and CMV-seropositive. This chain connects TRBV18 to TRBJ2-7, with TRBD1 identical over 7 bases. CDR3 loop: CASSPGTAAYEQYF. The CDR3 DNA reads TGTGCCAGCTCCCCCGGGACAGCGGCCTACGAGCAGTACTTC.